This entry lists 2 T cell receptor beta chains sequenced from one sample in a study of Graves' ophthalmopathy and Graves' hyperthyroidism. TCR beta CDR3 regions were amplified from RNA transcripts. The workflow started with a first-round RT-PCR run with HTBI primers and then moved on to a second-round multiplex PCR. One entry per CDR3 protein results from TCRdb running MiXCR on the multiplex PCR reads. The data show a few hundred thousand distinct CDR3 sequences, 20% to 25% seen once. Sequenced: peripheral blood. The receptors shown here come from a woman in her forties or fifties with Graves' ophthalmopathy.

Concerning this clonotype: A read error is possible here, since a much larger clone lies one base away. The V call is TRBV28, the J call TRBJ2-5; 8 bases fit TRBD2. Germline CDR1 MDHEN, CDR2 SYDVKM. The CDR3 runs 15 residues. The CDR3 DNA sequence: TGTGCCAGCAGTTTTTTCGGGACTAGGGGTGAGACCCGGTACTTC. It codes for CASSFFGTRGETRYF.

V and J are TRBV12-3 or TRBV12-4 and TRBJ2-7; no firm D call. The CDR3 loop spans 14 amino acids. The ends were cut back, 6 bases at V and 3 bases at J, with 15 bases in the middle. For the CDR3, the DNA is TGTGCCAGCAGCCTAAGTGTTAGTCTCTACGAGCAGTACTTC. This codes for CASSLSVSLYEQYF.